These 31 T cell receptor beta chains came from one sample sequenced in a study of T-cell reconstitution after alpha-beta-depleted transplantation in children. TCRbeta library construction was performed incorporating unique molecular identifiers. TCRdb fed the PCR reads into MiXCR, producing one record per CDR3 protein. The data hold some 500,000 distinct CDR3 sequences, with about 18% observed a single time. The specimen comprised PBMCs from the stem cell graft donor, sampled from the stem cell graft. All receptors come from a human donor who donated a stem cell graft to a child with acute lymphoblastic leukemia.

The chain recombines TRBV6-5 with TRBJ2-7, with TRBD2 as a possible D gene (5 bases). The V end was cut by 6 bases, the J end by 5 bases, with 20 bases between. Germline V gene lookup returns CDR1 MNHEY and CDR2 SVGAGI. CDR3 size: 15 residues. CDR3 amino acids: CASSPQGLLGHEQYF. The CDR3 nucleotides read TGTGCCAGCAGCCCCCAAGGACTGCTGGGCCACGAGCAGTACTTC.

The sample holds a few counts of this clonotype. The chain uses TRBV20-1 and TRBJ2-3; 11 bases match TRBD2. Germline values: CDR1 DFQATT, CDR2 SNEGSKA (reference sequence). V trimming: 6 bases; J trimming: 6 bases; junction bases outside the gene matches: 8. The CDR3 totals 14 residues. In DNA, the CDR3 is TGCAGTGCCACCGGGACTAGCGGACCCGATACGCAGTATTTT. Protein sequence: CSATGTSGPDTQYF.

The chain is built from TRBV5-6 and TRBJ2-1; 7 bases agree with TRBD2. The junction had 7 bases not matched to a gene; V was cut back by 3 bases and J by 1 base. The CDR3 has 16 residues. Germline CDR1 and CDR2: SGHDT and YYEEEE. The CDR3, as DNA: TGTGCCAGCAGCTCGGTTTGGGAGGGTTCCTACAATGAGCAGTTCTTC. It translates to CASSSVWEGSYNEQFF.

The chain uses TRBV4-2 and TRBJ2-7, with 9 bases fitting TRBD2. With 1 base clipped from V and 2 bases from J, the junction kept 6 bases outside the gene matches. The CDR3 totals 16 residues. Germline lookup yields CDR1 LGHNA and CDR2 YNFKEQ. The CDR3 DNA is TGTGCCAGCAGCCAAGCCGAGACTAGCGGACCCTACGAGCAGTACTTC. It specifies CASSQAETSGPYEQYF.

This clonotype was found a few times. The chain recombines TRBV27 with TRBJ2-7, with D uncertain. V was clipped by 5 bases and J by 7 bases, with 18 bases between them. The CDR3 sequence is 14 residues long. Germline V CDR1 and CDR2: MNHEY, SMNVEV (reference sequence). The chain's CDR3 is CASSPIIDGSEQYF. The CDR3 bases are TGTGCCAGCAGTCCCATAATCGACGGGTCGGAGCAGTACTTC.

This clonotype occurred a few times. This chain joins TRBV5-1 and TRBJ2-2; D may be TRBD1 (6 bases). Trimming stripped 0 bases from V and 0 bases from J, with 12 bases between. CDR1 and CDR2 (germline): SGHRS, YFSETQ. The CDR3 loop spans 17 amino acids. CDR3 nucleotides: TGCGCCAGCAGCTTGGCCTCGACAGGCTCGAACACCGGGGAGCTGTTTTTT. This sequence encodes CASSLASTGSNTGELFF. Together with reference TRBV5-1 and TRBJ2-2, the CDR3 gives the full variable domain: KAGVTQTPRYLIKTRGQQVTLSCSPISGHRSVSWYQQTPGQGLQFLFEYFSETQRNKGNFPGRFSGRQFSNSRSEMNVSTLELGDSALYLCASSLASTGSNTGELFFGEGSRLTVL.

The genes are TRBV10-1 and TRBJ2-4; TRBD1 might be the D (5 bases). The germline gives CDR1 WNHNN, CDR2 SYGVQD (reference sequence). The CDR3 loop spans 17 amino acids. V was pared by 6 bases and J by 1 base, with 19 bases between. The CDR3 nucleotides are TGCGCCAGCAGCTCTTCGAGCCAGGGTGAGGCCAAAAACATTCAGTACTTC. Protein sequence: CASSSSSQGEAKNIQYF.

The rearrangement links TRBV9 to TRBJ2-7, with TRBD2 matching over 10 bases. CDR3 size: 15 residues. Trimming removed 0 bases from V and 10 bases from J; junction bases left unmatched: 10. In germline, CDR1 is SGDLS, CDR2 YYNGEE. The CDR3 coding sequence is TGTGCCAGCAGCGTAGGGGGGCTAGCGGGAGAAACACAGTACTTC. Translation: CASSVGGLAGETQYF.

The chain links TRBV30 to TRBJ2-3, with TRBD2 matching over 8 bases. CDR1 is GTSNPN, CDR2 SVGIG, per germline (reference sequence). CDR3 length: 15 residues. Germline trimming cut 1 base from V and 4 bases from J; bases unmatched to any gene: 7. CDR3 DNA: TGTGCCTGGAGTGGAGCGGGAGTAGGGGCAGATACGCAGTATTTT. This codes for CAWSGAGVGADTQYF. The variable domain in full, completed from reference TRBV30 and TRBJ2-3, reads SQTIHQWPATLVQPVGSPLSLECTVEGTSNPNLYWYRQAAGRGLQLLFYSVGIGQISSEVPQNLSASRPQDRQFILSSKKLLLSDSGFYLCAWSGAGVGADTQYFGPGTRLTVL.

This clonotype was counted a few times. The CDR3 coding sequence is TGCAGCGTTGAGGCCCCCGGGAAGACCCAGTACTTC. Residues: CSVEAPGKTQYF. The genes are TRBV29-1 and TRBJ2-5; D might be TRBD2 (5 bases). Trimming left V 3 bases short and J 6 bases short, with 11 bases between. The CDR3 loop spans 12 amino acids. Germline CDR1 SQVTM, CDR2 ANQGSEA.

This clonotype was counted ten times or more. J is TRBJ1-4 and V is TRBV5-1, with D perhaps TRBD1 (5 bases). The germline CDR1 and CDR2 sequences are SGHRS and YFSETQ. The CDR3 totals 11 residues. The ends were cut back, 4 bases at V and 8 bases at J, with 6 bases in the middle. CDR3 bases: TGCGCCAGCAGCCGGGGGGAAAAACTGTTTTTT. Protein sequence: CASSRGEKLFF.

The chain links TRBV7-3 to TRBJ2-1; possible D gene TRBD2, 5 bases. The CDR3 length is 13 residues. CDR1 and CDR2 (germline): SGHTA, FQGTGA. V lost 2 bases and J lost 9, with 11 bases in between. The CDR3 nucleotides read TGTGCCAGCAGCTTATACGGGGTCGGTGAGCAGTTCTTC. This translates into CASSLYGVGEQFF.

The sample holds a few counts of this clonotype. The chain combines TRBV7-7 with TRBJ2-1; D possibly corresponds to TRBD2 (6 bases). This CDR3 has 16 residues. Trimming took 5 bases from V and 5 from J, leaving 19 bases between them. Germline V gene data show CDR1 as SSHAT and CDR2 as FNYEAQ (reference sequence). This CDR3 reads CASSRGPAAGDNEQFF. CDR3 coding DNA: TGTGCCAGCAGCCGAGGGCCCGCAGCGGGCGACAATGAGCAGTTCTTC.

CDR3 loop: CASSIEGGRSYNEQFF. CDR3 nucleotides: TGTGCCAGTAGTATAGAGGGCGGGAGATCCTACAATGAGCAGTTCTTC. The rearrangement links TRBV19 to TRBJ2-1, with TRBD2 matching 7 bases. J was trimmed by 1 base and V by 0 bases; bases with no gene match: 3. The length of the CDR3 is 16 residues. The germline gives CDR1 LNHDA, CDR2 SQIVND (reference sequence).

This clonotype was recorded at least ten times. V is TRBV13 and J is TRBJ2-5; TRBD1 matches 12 bases. CDR1 is PRHDT and CDR2 is FYEKMQ in the germline V gene (reference sequence). Losses at the gene ends were 3 bases for V and 1 base for J; bases not matched to a gene: 3. The CDR3 has 16 residues. CDR3 loop: CASSFRDRGPQETQYF. CDR3 sequence (DNA): TGTGCCAGCAGCTTCCGGGACAGGGGGCCCCAAGAGACCCAGTACTTC.

The chain combines TRBV6-1 with TRBJ2-1; TRBD2 matches 12 bases. The CDR3 has 15 amino acids. V dropped 7 bases and J dropped 5; count of bases not matched to a gene: 6. CDR1 and CDR2 from the germline V gene are MNHNS and SASEGT. CDR3 coding DNA: TGTGCCAGCACCCAGCTAGCGGGAGGGGACAATGAGCAGTTCTTC. Encoded protein: CASTQLAGGDNEQFF.

The chain employs TRBV3-1 and TRBJ2-7; 7 nucleotides line up with TRBD1. Germline V gene data show CDR1 as LGHDT and CDR2 as YNNKEL (reference sequence). The CDR3 sequence is 17 residues long. The V gene end was trimmed by 4 bases and the J gene end by 0 bases; junction bases not matched to a gene: 12. The CDR3 spells CASSPTPRTGSSYEQYF. CDR3 nucleotide sequence: TGTGCCAGCAGCCCCACACCGCGGACAGGTTCCTCCTACGAGCAGTACTTC.

The chain uses TRBV7-9 and TRBJ2-2; 10 nucleotides align to TRBD2. There are 15 residues in the CDR3. V lost 6 bases and J lost 1; bases outside the gene matches: 2. Per the germline V gene, CDR1 is SEHNR and CDR2 is FQNEAQ (reference sequence). The CDR3 sequence is CASRWTSGNTGELFF. In DNA, the CDR3 is TGTGCCAGCAGGTGGACTAGCGGGAACACCGGGGAGCTGTTTTTT. Complete variable domain (other parts from reference TRBV7-9 and TRBJ2-2): DTGVSQNPRHKITKRGQNVTFRCDPISEHNRLYWYRQTLGQGPEFLTYFQNEAQLEKSRLLSDRFSAERPKGSFSTLEIQRTEQGDSAMYLCASRWTSGNTGELFFGEGSRLTVL.

This clonotype was seen ten or more times. This chain joins TRBV7-9 and TRBJ2-1, with D uncertain. Germline V gene sequence: CDR1 SEHNR, CDR2 FQNEAQ (reference sequence). The CDR3 totals 14 residues. V lost 0 bases and J 1 base, leaving 4 bases between the germline ends. For the CDR3, the DNA is TGTGCCAGCAGCTTAGCGGCATCCTACAATGAGCAGTTCTTC. Translated: CASSLAASYNEQFF.

V and J are TRBV20-1 and TRBJ2-1, with TRBD2 matching 11 bases. The CDR3 extends over 17 amino acids. The germline CDR1 and CDR2 sequences are DFQATT and SNEGSKA (reference sequence). V shed 1 base, J shed 8 bases, and the junction held 13 bases outside the gene matches. DNA of the CDR3: TGCAGTGCTAGAGCACATGGACTAGCGGGCGGAAGCCATGAGCAGTTCTTC. Translated: CSARAHGLAGGSHEQFF.

The rearrangement joins TRBV9 to TRBJ2-7; 13 bases map to TRBD2. Germline lookup yields CDR1 SGDLS and CDR2 YYNGEE. V shed 5 bases and J 5 bases; nucleotides not matched to a gene: 1. This CDR3 has 13 amino acids. The CDR3 DNA sequence: TGTGCCAGCAGTACTAGCGGGAGGGACGAGCAGTACTTC. Encoded protein: CASSTSGRDEQYF.

This clonotype is a singleton in its sample. One junction end disagrees with the germline gene, perhaps due to a read error. The rearrangement joins TRBV5-1 to TRBJ1-2; D is perhaps TRBD1 (5 bases). Germline CDR1 is SGHRS and CDR2 is YFSETQ. This CDR3 contains 13 residues. In DNA form, the CDR3 reads TGCGCCAGCGCAGGGACCTCTAACTATGGCCACACCTTC. Its translation: CASAGTSNYGHTF. The full variable domain, in which reference TRBV5-1 and TRBJ1-2 provide the parts outside the CDR3, is KAGVTQTPRYLIKTRGQQVTLSCSPISGHRSVSWYQQTPGQGLQFLFEYFSETQRNKGNFPGRFSGRQFSNSRSEMNVSTLELGDSALYLCASAGTSNYGHTFGSGTRLTVV.

This clonotype was counted a few times. V is TRBV5-1 and J is TRBJ2-7; 13 bases are a match to TRBD2. The junction had 5 bases not matched to a gene; V was cut back by 3 bases and J by 2 bases. This CDR3 has 16 amino acids. Germline V CDR1 and CDR2: SGHRS, YFSETQ. The CDR3: CASSWGLAGNPYEQYF. Here the CDR3 DNA reads TGCGCCAGCAGCTGGGGACTAGCGGGGAACCCCTACGAGCAGTACTTC. Filled out from reference TRBV5-1 and TRBJ2-7, the complete variable domain reads KAGVTQTPRYLIKTRGQQVTLSCSPISGHRSVSWYQQTPGQGLQFLFEYFSETQRNKGNFPGRFSGRQFSNSRSEMNVSTLELGDSALYLCASSWGLAGNPYEQYFGPGTRLTVT.

V gene TRBV11-3 combines with J gene TRBJ2-3, with D perhaps matching TRBD1 or TRBD2 (5 bases each). The CDR3 is 13 amino acids. Germline-derived CDR1 and CDR2 are SGHNT and YENEEA. Between the trimmed V and J ends, which lost 5 bases and 5 bases, there was a span of 11 bases. CDR3 amino acids: CASSPRDGDTQYF. CDR3 DNA sequence: TGTGCCAGCAGCCCCAGGGACGGAGATACGCAGTATTTT.

The V call is TRBV12-3 or TRBV12-4, the J call TRBJ1-1; TRBD1 agrees at 8 bases. CDR3 length: 18 amino acids. J gave up 4 bases and V 2 bases, and 15 bases lay outside the gene matches. The CDR3 DNA reads as TGTGCCAGCAGTTTAAGGGGCAGGGGGCTCGAAAAAGGCACTGAAGCTTTCTTT. It translates to CASSLRGRGLEKGTEAFF.

This chain joins TRBV9 and TRBJ1-5, with unresolved D. Germline CDR1 and CDR2: SGDLS and YYNGEE. This CDR3 spans 14 amino acids. Trimming took off 3 bases at V and 2 bases at J, with 9 bases between the two ends. The CDR3 is CASSADIRNQPQHF. The CDR3 coding sequence is TGTGCCAGCAGCGCCGACATTCGCAATCAGCCCCAGCATTTT.

This clonotype was detected only a few times. The rearrangement uses TRBV5-5 and TRBJ2-7, with 7 bases that match TRBD1. The CDR3 is 15 residues long. Trimming removed 2 bases from V and 0 bases from J; junction bases left unmatched: 5. Germline lookup yields CDR1 SGHKS and CDR2 YYEKEE (reference sequence). The DNA of the CDR3 is TGTGCCAGCAGCTTCGACGGGACAGCCTCCTACGAGCAGTACTTC. Translating it yields CASSFDGTASYEQYF.

This clonotype occurred a few times. The chain carries TRBV4-1 and TRBJ2-7; D gene ambiguous. Germline loops: CDR1 MGHRA, CDR2 YSYEKL. The CDR3 spans 14 residues. V dropped 2 bases and J dropped 0 bases, with 8 bases sitting between them. CDR3 nucleotides: TGCGCCAGCAGCCAACAGCTCCCCTCCTACGAGCAGTACTTC. Amino acid sequence: CASSQQLPSYEQYF.

The CDR3 DNA is TGTGCCAGCAGGCATACAGGGGTTAACTATGGCTACACCTTC. Protein product: CASRHTGVNYGYTF. This chain links TRBV12-3 or TRBV12-4 with TRBJ1-2; TRBD1 agrees at 7 bases. The CDR3 runs to 14 residues. Losses at the gene ends were 6 bases for V and 1 base for J; bases not matched to a gene: 5.

This clonotype has more than one count but fewer than ten. This rearrangement joins TRBV9 to TRBJ1-2; 9 bases agree with TRBD1. Germline loops: CDR1 SGDLS, CDR2 YYNGEE. J lost 6 bases, V lost 7 bases, and 10 bases had no gene match. The CDR3 runs to 14 residues. The CDR3 here is CASDLGGTGHGYTF. DNA of the CDR3: TGTGCCAGCGACTTAGGCGGGACAGGGCATGGCTACACCTTC. Complete variable domain (other parts from reference TRBV9 and TRBJ1-2): DSGVTQTPKHLITATGQRVTLRCSPRSGDLSVYWYQQSLDQGLQFLIQYYNGEERAKGNILERFSAQQFPDLHSELNLSSLELGDSALYFCASDLGGTGHGYTFGSGTRLTVV.

There are a few counts of this clonotype. The V and J genes are TRBV2 and TRBJ1-4; 7 nucleotides line up with TRBD1. Losses at the gene ends were 6 bases for V and 8 bases for J; bases not matched to a gene: 12. The CDR3 is 15 residues long. Looked up from germline, CDR1 is SNHLY and CDR2 is FYNNEI. For the CDR3, the DNA is TGTGCCAGCAGCCTTGACAGGGCGCGCCGCGAAAAACTGTTTTTT. Residues: CASSLDRARREKLFF.